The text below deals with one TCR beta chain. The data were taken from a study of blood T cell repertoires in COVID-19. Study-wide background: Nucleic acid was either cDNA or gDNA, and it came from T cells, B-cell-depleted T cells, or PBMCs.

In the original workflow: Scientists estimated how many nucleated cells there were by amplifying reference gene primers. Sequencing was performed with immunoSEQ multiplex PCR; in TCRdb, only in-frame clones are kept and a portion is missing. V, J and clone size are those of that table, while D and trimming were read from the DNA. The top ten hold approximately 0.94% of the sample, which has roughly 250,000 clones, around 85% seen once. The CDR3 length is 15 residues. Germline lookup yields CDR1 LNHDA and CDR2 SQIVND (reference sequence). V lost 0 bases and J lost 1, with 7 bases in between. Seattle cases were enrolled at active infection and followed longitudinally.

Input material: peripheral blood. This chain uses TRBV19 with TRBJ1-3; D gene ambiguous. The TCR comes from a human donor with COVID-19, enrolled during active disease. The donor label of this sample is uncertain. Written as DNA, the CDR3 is TGTGCCAGTAGTATAGAGGCCGGGTCTGGAAACACCATATATTTT. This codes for CASSIEAGSGNTIYF.